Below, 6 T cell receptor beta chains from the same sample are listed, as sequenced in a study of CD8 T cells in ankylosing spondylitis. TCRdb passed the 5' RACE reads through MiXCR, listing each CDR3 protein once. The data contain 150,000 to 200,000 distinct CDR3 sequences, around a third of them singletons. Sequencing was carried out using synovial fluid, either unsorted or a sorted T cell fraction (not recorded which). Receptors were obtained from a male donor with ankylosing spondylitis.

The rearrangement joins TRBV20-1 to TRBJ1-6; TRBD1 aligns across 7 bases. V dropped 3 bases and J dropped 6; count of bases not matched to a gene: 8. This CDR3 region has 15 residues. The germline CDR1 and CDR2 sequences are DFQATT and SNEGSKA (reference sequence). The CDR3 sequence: CSAREGAGTNSPLHF. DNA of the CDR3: TGCAGTGCTAGGGAGGGGGCGGGTACTAATTCACCCCTCCACTTT.

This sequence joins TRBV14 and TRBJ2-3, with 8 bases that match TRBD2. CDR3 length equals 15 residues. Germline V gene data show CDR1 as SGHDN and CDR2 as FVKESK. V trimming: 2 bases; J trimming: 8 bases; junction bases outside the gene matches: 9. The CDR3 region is CASSQSAGAAATQYF. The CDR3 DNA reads TGTGCCAGCAGCCAATCAGCGGGGGCTGCTGCTACGCAGTATTTT.

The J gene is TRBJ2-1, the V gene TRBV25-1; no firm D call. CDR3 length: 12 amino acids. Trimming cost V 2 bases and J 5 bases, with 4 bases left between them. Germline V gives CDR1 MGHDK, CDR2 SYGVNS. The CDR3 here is CASSERNNEQFF. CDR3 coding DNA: TGTGCCAGCAGTGAAAGAAACAATGAGCAGTTCTTC.

The chain's CDR3 is CSASPGTGMFGGYTF. The CDR3 region has the DNA TGCAGTGCTTCCCCCGGGACAGGGATGTTTGGGGGCTACACCTTC. The V and J genes are TRBV20-1 and TRBJ1-2; the match to TRBD1 covers 9 bases. J was trimmed by 8 bases and V by 5 bases; bases with no gene match: 15. The CDR3 totals 15 residues. CDR1 DFQATT and CDR2 SNEGSKA come from the germline V gene (reference sequence).

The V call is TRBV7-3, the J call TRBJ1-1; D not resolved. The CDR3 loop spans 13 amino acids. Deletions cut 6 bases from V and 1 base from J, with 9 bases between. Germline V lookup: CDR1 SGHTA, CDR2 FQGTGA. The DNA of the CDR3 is TGTGCCAGCAGTCGGAATGGGAACACTGAAGCTTTCTTT. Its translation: CASSRNGNTEAFF.

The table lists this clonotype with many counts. CDR3 sequence: CASSLKNQPQHF. CDR3 bases: TGTGCCAGCAGTTTGAAGAATCAGCCCCAGCATTTT. V and J are TRBV12-3 or TRBV12-4 and TRBJ1-5; D gene uncertain. The length of the CDR3 is 12 residues. Trimming took 3 bases from V and 4 from J, leaving 4 bases between them.